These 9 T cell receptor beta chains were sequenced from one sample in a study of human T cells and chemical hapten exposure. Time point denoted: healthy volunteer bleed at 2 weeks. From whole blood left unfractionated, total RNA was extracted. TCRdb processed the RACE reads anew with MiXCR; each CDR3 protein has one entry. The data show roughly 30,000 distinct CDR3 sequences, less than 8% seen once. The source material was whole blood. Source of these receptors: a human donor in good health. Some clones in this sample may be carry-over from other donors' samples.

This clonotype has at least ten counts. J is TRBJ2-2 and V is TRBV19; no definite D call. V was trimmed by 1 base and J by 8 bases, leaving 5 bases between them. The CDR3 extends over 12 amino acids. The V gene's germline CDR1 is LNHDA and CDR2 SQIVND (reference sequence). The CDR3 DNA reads TGTGCCAGTAGTATAGTTCGTGGGGAGCTGTTTTTT. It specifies CASSIVRGELFF.

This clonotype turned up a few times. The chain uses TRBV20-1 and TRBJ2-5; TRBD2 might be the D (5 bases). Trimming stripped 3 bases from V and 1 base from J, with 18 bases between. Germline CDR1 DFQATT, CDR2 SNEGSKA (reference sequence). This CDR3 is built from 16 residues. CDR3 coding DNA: TGCAGTGCTAGCCCCCCCGGGGTGGGCCTCCAAGAGACCCAGTACTTC. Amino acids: CSASPPGVGLQETQYF.

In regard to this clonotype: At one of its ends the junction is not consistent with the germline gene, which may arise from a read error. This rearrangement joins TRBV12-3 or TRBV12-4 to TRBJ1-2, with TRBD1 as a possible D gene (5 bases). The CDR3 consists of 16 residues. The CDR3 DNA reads TGTGCCAGCAGTGGCGGGGGGGACGAGCAAGGTTATGCCTACACCTTC. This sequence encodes CASSGGGDEQGYAYTF.

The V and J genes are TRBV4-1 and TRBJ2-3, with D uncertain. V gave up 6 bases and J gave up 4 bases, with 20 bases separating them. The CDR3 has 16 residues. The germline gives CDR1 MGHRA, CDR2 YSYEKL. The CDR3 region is CASRLNPSIGADTQYF. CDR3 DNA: TGCGCCAGCAGATTGAACCCGTCGATTGGTGCAGATACGCAGTATTTT.

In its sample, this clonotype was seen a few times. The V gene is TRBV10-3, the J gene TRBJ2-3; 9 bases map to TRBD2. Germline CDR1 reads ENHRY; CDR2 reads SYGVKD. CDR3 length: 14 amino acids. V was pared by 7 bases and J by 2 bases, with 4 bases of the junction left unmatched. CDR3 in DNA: TGTGCCATCAAGAGCGGGGGGACCACAGATACGCAGTATTTT. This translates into CAIKSGGTTDTQYF.

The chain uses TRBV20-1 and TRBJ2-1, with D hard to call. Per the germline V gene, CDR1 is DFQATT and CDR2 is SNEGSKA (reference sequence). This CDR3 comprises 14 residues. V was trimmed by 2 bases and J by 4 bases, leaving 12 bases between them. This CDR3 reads CSARPNSRYNEQFF. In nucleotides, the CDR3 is TGCAGTGCTAGACCTAACTCGAGATACAATGAGCAGTTCTTC.

DNA for the CDR3: TGTGCCAGCAGCCAGGGGTGGCGTACAGGGTGGAAGAACACTGAAGCTTTCTTT. Translating it yields CASSQGWRTGWKNTEAFF. V gene TRBV7-2 combines with J gene TRBJ1-1; tentatively, D is TRBD1 (6 bases). Germline CDR1 is SGHTA and CDR2 is FQGNSA. The CDR3 is 18 residues long. V lost 5 bases, J lost 1 base, and 23 bases lay in between. Full variable domain (rest looked up from reference TRBV7-2 and TRBJ1-1): GAGVSQSPSNKVTEKGKDVELRCDPISGHTALYWYRQSLGQGLEFLIYFQGNSAPDKSGLPSDRFSAERTGGSVSTLTIQRTQQEDSAVYLCASSQGWRTGWKNTEAFFGQGTRLTVV.

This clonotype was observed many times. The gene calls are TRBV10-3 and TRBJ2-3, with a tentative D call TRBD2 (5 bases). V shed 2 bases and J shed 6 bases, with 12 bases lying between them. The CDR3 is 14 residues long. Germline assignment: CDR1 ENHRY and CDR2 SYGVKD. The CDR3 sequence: CAISEGGAWDTQYF. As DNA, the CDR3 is TGTGCCATCAGTGAGGGAGGTGCCTGGGATACGCAGTATTTT.

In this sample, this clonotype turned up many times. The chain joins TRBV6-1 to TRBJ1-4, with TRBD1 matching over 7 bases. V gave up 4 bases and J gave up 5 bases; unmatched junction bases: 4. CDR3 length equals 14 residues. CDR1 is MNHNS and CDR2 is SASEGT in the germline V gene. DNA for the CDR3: TGTGCCAGCAGTGCGGGGACAGTAAATGAAAAACTGTTTTTT. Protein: CASSAGTVNEKLFF.